Shown below are 32 T cell receptor beta chains from a single sample sequenced in a study of blood T cell repertoires in COVID-19. Libraries were prepared by immunoSEQ multiplex PCR; TCRdb keeps only in-frame clonotypes and omits some of them. The sample lists about 70,000 clones, around 89% occurring once. Sequencing was performed on peripheral blood. The receptors originated from a woman in her seventies with acute or convalescent COVID-19.

The chain recombines TRBV11-3 with TRBJ2-5, with 10 bases matching TRBD2. This CDR3 spans 16 amino acids. J was trimmed by 0 bases and V by 5 bases; bases with no gene match: 6. The germline V gene encodes CDR1 SGHNT and CDR2 YENEEA. The CDR3 region is CASSLISGGNQETQYF. The CDR3 nucleotides are TGTGCCAGCAGCCTAATTAGCGGGGGGAACCAAGAGACCCAGTACTTC.

In this sample, this clone turned up once. This rearrangement joins TRBV13 to TRBJ1-1; D uncertain. V lost 5 bases and J 0 bases, leaving 7 bases between the germline ends. Germline-derived CDR1 and CDR2 are PRHDT and FYEKMQ (reference sequence). This CDR3 region has 13 residues. The CDR3 region has the DNA TGTGCCAGCAGCCCGTCCGTGAACACTGAAGCTTTCTTT. Its protein is CASSPSVNTEAFF.

CDR3 sequence: CASSVDRGNEQYF. In DNA form, the CDR3 reads TGTGCCAGCAGTGTAGATAGGGGGAACGAGCAGTACTTC. The chain joins TRBV2 to TRBJ2-7; D might be TRBD1 (6 bases). This CDR3 has 13 residues. Per the germline V gene, CDR1 is SNHLY and CDR2 is FYNNEI. V shed 4 bases and J shed 5 bases, with 12 bases lying between them.

The CDR3 sequence is CASSPRFSRTNEKLFF. The CDR3 region has the DNA TGCGCCAGCAGCCCACGGTTTTCTCGAACTAATGAAAAACTGTTTTTT. The rearrangement uses TRBV4-1 and TRBJ1-4; D gene uncertain. Per germline, CDR1 MGHRA and CDR2 YSYEKL. V dropped 4 bases and J dropped 1 base, with 13 bases sitting between them. CDR3 length: 16 amino acids.

V usage is TRBV2 and J usage is TRBJ1-2, with 9 bases lining up with TRBD1. J lost 8 bases, V lost 8 bases, and 9 bases had no gene match. The germline V gene has CDR1 SNHLY and CDR2 FYNNEI. This CDR3 contains 13 residues. The DNA of the CDR3 is TGTGCCAGCGGAGAACAGGGGGCTAAGGGCTACACCTTC. It translates to CASGEQGAKGYTF.

V and J are TRBV19 and TRBJ1-5, with TRBD1 matching 9 bases. The CDR3 extends over 16 amino acids. V was clipped by 5 bases and J by 6 bases; unmatched bases: 11. Germline V gene sequence: CDR1 LNHDA, CDR2 SQIVND (reference sequence). As DNA, the CDR3 is TGTGCCAGTAGTTTCCTGGGACAGGGTTCGCGTCAGCCCCAGCATTTT. It yields the protein CASSFLGQGSRQPQHF.

CDR3 nucleotide sequence: TGTGCCAGCAGCGAAGAACGTCCCGGGGTAGACACTGAAGCTTTCTTT. Its protein is CASSEERPGVDTEAFF. This sequence joins TRBV7-2 and TRBJ1-1; D is uncertain. The germline V gene encodes CDR1 SGHTA and CDR2 FQGNSA. V dropped 5 bases and J dropped 3 bases, with 19 bases sitting between them. CDR3 length: 16 residues.

V gene TRBV21-1 combines with J gene TRBJ1-4. TRBV21-1 is tagged as a pseudogene. The CDR3 is 14 residues long. CDR3 nucleotide sequence: TGTGCCAGCAGCAAGGGGGGGTTTCGGGAAAAACTGTTTTTT. Translated, it gives CASSKGGFREKLFF.

V is TRBV7-2 and J is TRBJ2-3, with 11 bases identical to TRBD2. Germline CDR1 and CDR2: SGHTA and FQGNSA. Losses at the gene ends were 5 bases for V and 7 bases for J; bases not matched to a gene: 11. The length of the CDR3 is 16 residues. This chain's CDR3 is CASSPREGLAVNTQYF. The CDR3 DNA reads TGTGCCAGCAGCCCACGAGAGGGACTAGCGGTGAATACGCAGTATTTT.

This clone has a single count. V usage is TRBV7-9 and J usage is TRBJ2-3; 7 bases agree with TRBD1. The V and J ends lost 5 bases and 2 bases, in that order; junction bases with no gene match: 7. The germline CDR1 and CDR2 sequences are SEHNR and FQNEAQ (reference sequence). This CDR3 region has 15 residues. The CDR3 sequence is CASSPTGSYTDTQYF. The CDR3 nucleotides read TGTGCCAGCAGCCCGACAGGGAGCTACACAGATACGCAGTATTTT.

J is TRBJ1-1 and V is TRBV29-1; 9 nucleotides agree with TRBD1. The V and J ends lost 5 bases and 5 bases, in that order; junction bases with no gene match: 3. CDR3 size: 12 residues. Germline-derived CDR1 and CDR2 are SQVTM and ANQGSEA. The CDR3 loop is CSVRTGVTEAFF. The CDR3 DNA reads as TGCAGCGTTCGGACAGGGGTTACTGAAGCTTTCTTT.

The chain recombines TRBV4-3 with TRBJ2-2; maybe TRBD1 (5 bases). Per germline, CDR1 LGHNA and CDR2 YSLEER. The CDR3 totals 18 residues. V lost 0 bases to trimming and J lost 0 bases, with 14 bases between them. The CDR3 loop reads CASSQDWKGQTNTGELFF. In DNA, the CDR3 is TGCGCCAGCAGCCAAGATTGGAAGGGGCAGACGAACACCGGGGAGCTGTTTTTT.

The chain links TRBV28 to TRBJ1-4; D remains ambiguous. Germline V CDR1 and CDR2: MDHEN, SYDVKM. CDR3 length: 14 residues. Trimming removed 2 bases from V and 3 bases from J, with 7 bases in between. The CDR3 region is CASSLVQANEKLFF. The DNA for the CDR3 is TGTGCCAGCAGTTTAGTCCAGGCTAATGAAAAACTGTTTTTT.

The J gene is TRBJ1-3, the V gene TRBV7-6; no clear D gene. CDR3 length: 16 residues. The ends were cut back, 1 base at V and 4 bases at J, with 14 bases in the middle. CDR1 and CDR2 from the germline V gene are SGHVS and FNYEAQ. CDR3 sequence: CASSLEPESGGNTIYF. The CDR3 DNA reads as TGTGCCAGCAGCTTAGAACCTGAATCGGGAGGAAACACCATATATTTT.

The chain carries TRBV6-5 and TRBJ2-1, with 7 bases identical to TRBD1. V dropped 6 bases and J dropped 10; count of bases not matched to a gene: 15. The germline CDR1 and CDR2 sequences are MNHEY and SVGAGI. The CDR3 covers 15 residues. The DNA for the CDR3 is TGTGCCAGCAGGGACCCGGGGACAGCACCTGGGGAGCAGTTCTTC. This sequence encodes CASRDPGTAPGEQFF.

J is TRBJ1-5 and V is TRBV5-1; D is perhaps TRBD1 (6 bases). V was cut by 0 bases and J by 4 bases, with 11 bases left in between. The CDR3 covers 15 residues. Germline assignment: CDR1 SGHRS and CDR2 YFSETQ. The CDR3 is CASSLEGGGNQPQHF. The CDR3 region has the DNA TGCGCCAGCAGCTTGGAGGGGGGGGGAAATCAGCCCCAGCATTTT.

The V gene is TRBV30, the J gene TRBJ2-4; the D gene is possibly TRBD2 (6 bases). Germline V gives CDR1 GTSNPN, CDR2 SVGIG (reference sequence). V was trimmed by 3 bases and J by 0 bases, leaving 12 bases between them. The CDR3 loop spans 15 amino acids. The CDR3 is CAWREGQLAKNIQYF. The CDR3 nucleotides read TGTGCCTGGAGGGAGGGGCAGCTAGCCAAAAACATTCAGTACTTC.

This rearrangement joins TRBV6-5 to TRBJ1-5, with D maybe TRBD1 (5 bases). Germline V lookup: CDR1 MNHEY, CDR2 SVGAGI. Trimming stripped 5 bases from V and 7 bases from J, with 18 bases between. The CDR3 has 15 amino acids. The CDR3 reads CASSPYGGERQPQHF. CDR3 nucleotides: TGTGCCAGCAGTCCCTATGGGGGGGAGAGACAGCCCCAGCATTTT.

The chain uses TRBV5-4 and TRBJ1-4, with 7 bases matching TRBD1. V was clipped by 3 bases and J by 5 bases; unmatched bases: 7. The CDR3 contains 15 residues. The V gene's germline CDR1 is SGHNT and CDR2 YYREEE (reference sequence). The CDR3 protein is CASSSRDSGNEKLFF. The CDR3 region has the DNA TGTGCCAGCAGCTCCCGGGACAGTGGAAATGAAAAACTGTTTTTT. The variable domain in full, completed from reference TRBV5-4 and TRBJ1-4, reads ETGVTQSPTHLIKTRGQQVTLRCSSQSGHNTVSWYQQALGQGPQFIFQYYREEENGRGNFPPRFSGLQFPNYSSELNVNALELDDSALYLCASSSRDSGNEKLFFGSGTQLSVL.

This clone turned up a few times. The DNA for the CDR3 is TGTGCCAGCCGAAACGTCATCGCAGAATACACCGGGGAGCTGTTTTTT. This gives the protein CASRNVIAEYTGELFF. This chain joins TRBV27 and TRBJ2-2; D is uncertain. The ends were cut back, 8 bases at V and 3 bases at J, with 19 bases in the middle. This CDR3 is built from 16 residues. The germline CDR1 and CDR2 sequences are MNHEY and SMNVEV (reference sequence).

The chain carries TRBV5-4 and TRBJ2-3; 9 positions agree with TRBD2. The CDR3 is 19 amino acids. Per germline, CDR1 SGHNT and CDR2 YYREEE (reference sequence). The V segment lost 4 bases and the J segment 1 base; nucleotides outside the gene matches: 16. The CDR3 sequence: CASSLALGGRASGTDTQYF. CDR3 DNA: TGTGCCAGCAGCCTGGCCCTTGGCGGGAGGGCTTCGGGCACAGATACGCAGTATTTT.

The chain uses TRBV30 and TRBJ1-1; no definite D call. The ends were cut back, 4 bases at V and 6 bases at J, with 18 bases in the middle. This CDR3 spans 14 amino acids. Germline CDR1 GTSNPN, CDR2 SVGIG (reference sequence). The CDR3 DNA sequence: TGTGCCTGGACGCGAGGCCTGCTGAGGGCTGAAGCTTTCTTT. Encoded protein: CAWTRGLLRAEAFF.

V usage is TRBV30 and J usage is TRBJ1-2; a possible D gene is TRBD1 (6 bases). Trimming stripped 1 base from V and 5 bases from J, with 14 bases between. This CDR3 has 14 amino acids. The germline V gene encodes CDR1 GTSNPN and CDR2 SVGIG (reference sequence). This CDR3 is CAWSGGQLSYGYTF. As DNA, the CDR3 is TGTGCCTGGAGTGGTGGACAGCTTTCTTATGGCTACACCTTC.

This chain joins TRBV24-1 and TRBJ1-5; perhaps TRBD1 as D (6 bases). This CDR3 comprises 13 residues. Germline V gives CDR1 KGHDR, CDR2 SFDVKD. V shed 3 bases and J shed 10 bases, with 12 bases lying between them. CDR3 coding DNA: TGTGCCACCAGTGATGGGGGACACCTTCCCCAGCATTTT. Protein product: CATSDGGHLPQHF.

This chain uses TRBV30 with TRBJ1-3; D is unresolved. V was shortened by 5 bases and J by 2 bases, with 4 bases between the two germline ends. The length of the CDR3 is 11 residues. Per the germline V gene, CDR1 is GTSNPN and CDR2 is SVGIG (reference sequence). The CDR3 DNA reads as TGTGCCTGGTCCGCTGGAAACACCATATATTTT. Translated, it gives CAWSAGNTIYF.

The V and J genes are TRBV18 and TRBJ2-1; 9 bases match TRBD2. The V segment lost 4 bases and the J segment 3 bases; nucleotides outside the gene matches: 1. Germline lookup yields CDR1 KGHSH and CDR2 LQKENI. The CDR3 has 14 amino acids. The CDR3, as DNA: TGTGCCAGCTCACAGACTAGCGGCTACAATGAGCAGTTCTTC. Its translation: CASSQTSGYNEQFF.

The chain is built from TRBV4-3 and TRBJ1-2; 7 bases line up with TRBD1. From germline, CDR1 is LGHNA and CDR2 YSLEER. Trimming at V came to 2 bases and at J to 5 bases, leaving 5 bases not matched to a gene. The CDR3 runs 14 residues. The CDR3 bases are TGCGCCAGCAGCCAAACGACAGGGCCGTATGGCTACACCTTC. The encoded protein is CASSQTTGPYGYTF.

This chain uses TRBV28 with TRBJ2-1, with 8 positions matching TRBD2. Trimming took 3 bases from V and 4 from J; bases not matched to a gene: 2. This CDR3 is 14 amino acids long. The germline V gene has CDR1 MDHEN and CDR2 SYDVKM. Here the CDR3 reads CASSFLAGYNEQFF. The CDR3 DNA reads as TGTGCCAGCAGTTTTTTAGCGGGGTACAATGAGCAGTTCTTC.

The chain is built from TRBV2 and TRBJ1-1; 8 nucleotides align to TRBD1. The CDR3 consists of 14 residues. Germline CDR1 SNHLY, CDR2 FYNNEI. V shed 4 bases and J 11 bases; nucleotides not matched to a gene: 12. CDR3 DNA sequence: TGTGCCAGCAGTGGGAGGACAGGGCGGGCGGGGGCTTTCTTT. It translates to CASSGRTGRAGAFF.

The chain carries TRBV6-6 and TRBJ1-6; D is possibly TRBD1 (6 bases). Germline V gene data show CDR1 as MNHNY and CDR2 as SVGAGI (reference sequence). There are 13 residues in the CDR3. Trimming pared 0 bases from V and 13 bases from J, leaving 10 bases between. CDR3 sequence (DNA): TGTGCCAGCAGTTACTCGACAGGTTGGCCCCTCCACTTT. Encoded protein: CASSYSTGWPLHF.

The sample holds one count of this clone. This chain connects TRBV9 to TRBJ1-1; TRBD1 agrees at 8 bases. Trimming removed 4 bases from V and 4 bases from J; junction bases left unmatched: 6. Germline CDR1 and CDR2: SGDLS and YYNGEE. CDR3 length: 14 residues. The CDR3 bases are TGTGCCAGCAGCCTGACAGGGGCAAGCACTGAAGCTTTCTTT. Its protein product is CASSLTGASTEAFF.

CDR3 residues: CASKAAGSYNEQFF. The CDR3 coding sequence is TGTGCCAGTAAGGCGGCGGGGTCCTACAATGAGCAGTTCTTC. The chain combines TRBV7-9 with TRBJ2-1; D might be TRBD2 (6 bases). The V end was cut by 9 bases, the J end by 1 base, with 13 bases between. The CDR3 totals 14 residues. CDR1 is SEHNR and CDR2 is FQNEAQ in the germline V gene (reference sequence).